The rows below give T cell receptor beta chains drawn from one sample of a study of immune heterogeneity within non-small cell lung tumors. TCRdb fed the multiplex PCR reads into MiXCR, producing one record per CDR3 protein. The sample has about 21,000 distinct CDR3 sequences, around 26% seen once. Sequencing used lung tumor tissue. All receptors come from a man in his forties with non-small cell lung cancer. Both conserved end residues are part of each CDR3. The order of the fields is D gene, V gene, clone size, J gene, CDR3 protein, CDR3 DNA. A D gene is named only where the DNA matches it firmly. Only some rows state a clone size, as once, few, many or a class for expanded clones.

d_call: TRBD2; v_call: TRBV18; clone_size: NA; j_call: TRBJ2-5; cdr3_aa: CASSPGIWSERESRETQYF; cdr3_nt: TGTGCCAGCTCACCGGGGATATGGTCCGAGCGGGAGAGCCGGGAGACCCAGTACTTC
d_call: NA; v_call: TRBV7-9; clone_size: NA; j_call: TRBJ1-6; cdr3_aa: CASSPAGGSYNSPLHF; cdr3_nt: TGTGCCAGCAGCCCCGCCGGGGGATCGTATAATTCACCCCTCCACTTT
d_call: NA; v_call: TRBV27; clone_size: NA; j_call: TRBJ2-3; cdr3_aa: CASRSIRLEGNTDTQYF; cdr3_nt: TGTGCCAGCAGGTCCATCAGACTAGAGGGAAACACAGATACGCAGTATTTT
d_call: NA; v_call: TRBV6-1; clone_size: NA; j_call: TRBJ2-5; cdr3_aa: CTSSRGTSQETQYF; cdr3_nt: TGTACCAGCAGCCGCGGGACTTCCCAAGAGACCCAGTACTTC
d_call: NA; v_call: TRBV6-1; clone_size: NA; j_call: TRBJ1-5; cdr3_aa: CASRALSNQPQHF; cdr3_nt: TGTGCCAGCAGAGCCCTTAGCAATCAGCCCCAGCATTTT
d_call: NA; v_call: TRBV10-2; clone_size: many; j_call: TRBJ1-6; cdr3_aa: CASSVRGRGNSPLHF; cdr3_nt: TGCGCCAGCAGTGTCAGGGGTAGGGGTAATTCACCCCTCCACTTT
d_call: NA; v_call: TRBV19; clone_size: medium-sized; j_call: TRBJ1-5; cdr3_aa: CAIKKDRDSKQPQHF; cdr3_nt: TGTGCCATCAAGAAAGACCGGGACTCAAAACAGCCCCAGCATTTT
d_call: TRBD2; v_call: TRBV28; clone_size: few; j_call: TRBJ2-5; cdr3_aa: CASSLWGLGGAETQYF; cdr3_nt: TGTGCCAGCAGTTTATGGGGACTAGGAGGAGCTGAGACCCAGTACTTC
d_call: NA; v_call: TRBV4-2; clone_size: NA; j_call: TRBJ2-1; cdr3_aa: CASSQDLVSYNEQFF; cdr3_nt: TGTGCCAGCAGCCAAGATTTAGTATCCTACAATGAGCAGTTCTTC
d_call: TRBD2; v_call: TRBV19; clone_size: NA; j_call: TRBJ2-1; cdr3_aa: CASSIQVAGANNEQFF; cdr3_nt: TGTGCCAGTAGTATTCAGGTAGCGGGGGCAAACAATGAGCAGTTCTTC
d_call: NA; v_call: TRBV4-1; clone_size: many; j_call: TRBJ1-2; cdr3_aa: CASSQDLFNYGYTF; cdr3_nt: TGCGCCAGCAGCCAAGATTTATTTAACTATGGCTACACCTTC
d_call: TRBD2; v_call: TRBV5-1; clone_size: few; j_call: TRBJ2-3; cdr3_aa: CASSFTGTSGSQYF; cdr3_nt: TGCGCCAGCAGCTTTACCGGGACTAGCGGGAGCCAGTATTTT
d_call: TRBD1; v_call: TRBV7-9; clone_size: few; j_call: TRBJ1-5; cdr3_aa: CASSSDRVGNQPQHF; cdr3_nt: TGTGCCAGCAGTTCGGACAGGGTTGGCAATCAGCCCCAGCATTTT
d_call: TRBD2; v_call: TRBV11-2; clone_size: NA; j_call: TRBJ2-3; cdr3_aa: CASSPSGYSTDTQSF; cdr3_nt: TGTGCCAGCAGCCCTAGCGGGTATAGCACAGATACCCAGTCTTTT
d_call: TRBD2; v_call: TRBV3-1; clone_size: many; j_call: TRBJ2-3; cdr3_aa: CASSRSASSGFVQDTQYF; cdr3_nt: TGTGCCAGCAGCCGGAGCGCTAGTAGCGGGTTCGTTCAGGATACGCAGTATTTT
d_call: NA; v_call: TRBV7-2; clone_size: NA; j_call: TRBJ2-6; cdr3_aa: CASSFHRSGANVLTF; cdr3_nt: TGTGCCAGCAGCTTTCATCGTTCTGGGGCCAACGTCCTGACTTTC
d_call: NA; v_call: TRBV5-5; clone_size: NA; j_call: TRBJ2-7; cdr3_aa: CASSLEGYDHYF; cdr3_nt: TGTGCCAGCAGCTTGGAGGGATACGACCACTACTTC
d_call: TRBD1; v_call: TRBV6-1; clone_size: medium-sized; j_call: TRBJ2-3; cdr3_aa: CASSIGTGTDTQYF; cdr3_nt: TGTGCCAGCAGCATCGGGACAGGGACAGATACGCAGTATTTT
d_call: NA; v_call: TRBV20-1; clone_size: NA; j_call: TRBJ2-5; cdr3_aa: CSAESWETQYF; cdr3_nt: TGCAGTGCTGAATCCTGGGAGACCCAGTACTTC
d_call: TRBD2; v_call: TRBV6-2/TRBV6-3; clone_size: NA; j_call: TRBJ2-1; cdr3_aa: CASSYWRELYQFF; cdr3_nt: TGTGCCAGCAGTTACTGGCGGGAGTTGTATCAGTTCTTC
d_call: TRBD2; v_call: TRBV30; clone_size: NA; j_call: TRBJ2-5; cdr3_aa: CAWSVGRGGTQYF; cdr3_nt: TGTGCCTGGAGTGTAGGCCGGGGGGGGACCCAGTACTTC
d_call: NA; v_call: TRBV24-1; clone_size: few; j_call: TRBJ2-1; cdr3_aa: CATSDYREQFF; cdr3_nt: TGTGCCACCAGTGATTACAGAGAGCAGTTCTTC
d_call: NA; v_call: TRBV27; clone_size: medium-sized; j_call: TRBJ2-7; cdr3_aa: CASRKDRDYEQYF; cdr3_nt: TGTGCCAGCAGAAAAGACAGAGATTACGAGCAGTACTTC
d_call: TRBD2; v_call: TRBV30; clone_size: few; j_call: TRBJ2-2; cdr3_aa: CAWRGLAGGNTGELFF; cdr3_nt: TGTGCCTGGAGAGGGCTAGCGGGAGGGAACACCGGGGAGCTGTTTTTT
d_call: TRBD1; v_call: TRBV27; clone_size: many; j_call: TRBJ2-7; cdr3_aa: CASSRTGANAYYEQYF; cdr3_nt: TGTGCCAGCAGCCGTACAGGGGCGAATGCCTACTACGAGCAGTACTTC
d_call: TRBD2; v_call: TRBV7-2; clone_size: many; j_call: TRBJ2-7; cdr3_aa: CASTPGLAAGEQYF; cdr3_nt: TGTGCCAGCACACCGGGACTAGCGGCGGGAGAGCAGTACTTC
d_call: TRBD1; v_call: TRBV3-1; clone_size: few; j_call: TRBJ1-1; cdr3_aa: CASSQDLTGGTEAFF; cdr3_nt: TGTGCCAGCAGCCAAGATTTAACAGGGGGTACTGAAGCTTTCTTT
d_call: NA; v_call: TRBV18; clone_size: NA; j_call: TRBJ1-6; cdr3_aa: CASSPNQGNNSPLHF; cdr3_nt: TGTGCCAGCTCACCCAACCAGGGAAATAATTCACCCCTCCACTTT
d_call: NA; v_call: TRBV4-2; clone_size: many; j_call: TRBJ2-7; cdr3_aa: CASSQVVSGGTGEQYF; cdr3_nt: TGTGCCAGCAGCCAGGTGGTAAGCGGAGGGACCGGCGAGCAGTACTTC
d_call: NA; v_call: TRBV18; clone_size: NA; j_call: TRBJ1-1; cdr3_aa: CSSSRGPGNTEAFF; cdr3_nt: TGTTCCAGCTCACGCGGACCGGGGAACACTGAAGCTTTCTTT
d_call: TRBD1; v_call: TRBV20-1; clone_size: few; j_call: TRBJ1-4; cdr3_aa: CSARDLGRGRTNEKLFF; cdr3_nt: TGCAGTGCTAGAGATTTAGGCAGGGGGCGAACTAATGAAAAACTGTTTTTT
d_call: NA; v_call: TRBV11-3; clone_size: few; j_call: TRBJ2-7; cdr3_aa: CASSSSVRGSYEQYF; cdr3_nt: TGTGCCAGCAGTTCTAGCGTGCGAGGATCCTACGAGCAGTACTTC
d_call: NA; v_call: TRBV19; clone_size: many; j_call: TRBJ2-3; cdr3_aa: CASSPGDTDTQYF; cdr3_nt: TGTGCCAGTAGTCCAGGGGACACAGATACGCAGTATTTT
d_call: TRBD2; v_call: TRBV29-1; clone_size: many; j_call: TRBJ2-7; cdr3_aa: CSARAGGSFGEQYF; cdr3_nt: TGCAGCGCCAGAGCGGGAGGGAGTTTTGGCGAGCAGTACTTC
d_call: NA; v_call: TRBV7-9; clone_size: NA; j_call: TRBJ2-2; cdr3_aa: CASSFTDTGPGELFF; cdr3_nt: TGTGCCAGCAGCTTCACCGATACAGGACCCGGGGAGCTGTTTTTT
d_call: TRBD2; v_call: TRBV12-3/TRBV12-4; clone_size: many; j_call: TRBJ2-3; cdr3_aa: CASSFSAGVPDTQYF; cdr3_nt: TGTGCCAGCAGTTTCTCGGCGGGAGTCCCAGATACGCAGTATTTT
d_call: TRBD1; v_call: TRBV18; clone_size: NA; j_call: TRBJ2-7; cdr3_aa: CASSPGTGSYEQYF; cdr3_nt: TGTGCCAGCTCACCAGGGACAGGGAGCTACGAGCAGTACTTC
d_call: NA; v_call: TRBV12-3/TRBV12-4; clone_size: medium-sized; j_call: TRBJ2-7; cdr3_aa: CASSIQTEFYEQYF; cdr3_nt: TGTGCCAGCAGTATCCAGACAGAATTCTACGAGCAGTACTTC
d_call: NA; v_call: TRBV7-9; clone_size: few; j_call: TRBJ1-2; cdr3_aa: CASSLMGGLLNGDYGYTF; cdr3_nt: TGTGCCAGCAGCCTGATGGGGGGACTGCTAAATGGGGACTATGGCTACACCTTC
d_call: TRBD2; v_call: TRBV4-1; clone_size: NA; j_call: TRBJ2-1; cdr3_aa: CASSPAGGGFNEQFF; cdr3_nt: TGCGCCAGCAGCCCAGCGGGAGGAGGATTTAATGAGCAGTTCTTC
d_call: TRBD2; v_call: TRBV20-1; clone_size: NA; j_call: TRBJ2-5; cdr3_aa: CSAISGIGGETQYF; cdr3_nt: TGCAGTGCTATTAGCGGGATTGGTGGAGAGACCCAGTACTTC
d_call: TRBD1; v_call: TRBV6-1; clone_size: many; j_call: TRBJ1-6; cdr3_aa: CAVRDRGDNSPLHF; cdr3_nt: TGTGCCGTTCGGGACAGGGGGGATAATTCACCCCTCCACTTT
d_call: NA; v_call: TRBV5-1; clone_size: many; j_call: TRBJ1-2; cdr3_aa: CASSSGFGYGYTF; cdr3_nt: TGCGCCAGCAGCTCAGGGTTTGGCTATGGCTACACCTTC
d_call: NA; v_call: TRBV19; clone_size: NA; j_call: TRBJ2-7; cdr3_aa: CASSRDQSYEQYF; cdr3_nt: TGTGCCAGTAGCCGGGACCAATCCTACGAGCAGTACTTC
d_call: NA; v_call: TRBV6-1; clone_size: many; j_call: TRBJ1-6; cdr3_aa: CASRPQGISYNSPLHF; cdr3_nt: TGTGCCAGCAGGCCTCAGGGGATCTCCTATAATTCACCCCTCCACTTT
d_call: NA; v_call: TRBV7-9; clone_size: NA; j_call: TRBJ2-5; cdr3_aa: CAGSLGLDETQYF; cdr3_nt: TGTGCCGGCAGCTTAGGGCTGGATGAGACCCAGTACTTC
d_call: NA; v_call: TRBV20-1; clone_size: few; j_call: TRBJ2-1; cdr3_aa: CSARYGFSDEQFF; cdr3_nt: TGCAGTGCTAGATACGGATTTTCGGATGAGCAGTTCTTC
d_call: NA; v_call: TRBV7-9; clone_size: few; j_call: TRBJ1-1; cdr3_aa: CASSLIKGGEAFF; cdr3_nt: TGTGCCAGCAGCTTAATAAAAGGTGGTGAAGCTTTCTTT
d_call: TRBD2; v_call: TRBV5-1; clone_size: many; j_call: TRBJ2-1; cdr3_aa: CASSFQRGYEQFF; cdr3_nt: TGCGCCAGCAGCTTTCAGCGGGGTTATGAGCAGTTCTTC
d_call: NA; v_call: TRBV5-1; clone_size: many; j_call: TRBJ2-1; cdr3_aa: CASSLGGQLKYNEQFF; cdr3_nt: TGCGCCAGCAGCTTGGGAGGCCAGCTGAAATACAATGAGCAGTTCTTC
d_call: TRBD2; v_call: TRBV6-1; clone_size: many; j_call: TRBJ2-1; cdr3_aa: CASSPMGLDGREQFF; cdr3_nt: TGTGCCAGCAGTCCTATGGGACTAGACGGGCGTGAGCAGTTCTTC
d_call: NA; v_call: TRBV10-2; clone_size: NA; j_call: TRBJ2-3; cdr3_aa: CASRLTADTDTQYF; cdr3_nt: TGCGCCAGCAGACTAACGGCCGACACAGATACGCAGTATTTT
d_call: NA; v_call: TRBV27; clone_size: medium-sized; j_call: TRBJ2-3; cdr3_aa: CASSLSMGGGVLPDTQYF; cdr3_nt: TGTGCCAGCAGTTTATCGATGGGAGGGGGGGTACTACCAGATACGCAGTATTTT
d_call: TRBD1; v_call: TRBV14; clone_size: NA; j_call: TRBJ1-2; cdr3_aa: CASSQADRGPYGYTF; cdr3_nt: TGTGCCAGCAGCCAAGCGGACAGGGGGCCCTATGGCTACACCTTC